This TCR beta chain was sequenced for a study of blood T cell repertoires in COVID-19. Assay used: immunoSEQ multiplex PCR; TCRdb lists only in-frame clones, some missing. This sample has under 200,000 clones, with about four fifths found just once. The CDR3 spans 13 residues. Deletions cut 4 bases from V and 5 bases from J, with 13 bases between. The V gene's germline CDR1 is SGHRS and CDR2 YFSETQ. The receptor's source is a man aged 40-49 years who had recovered from COVID-19. Sequencing was done on a sample of peripheral blood. The chain couples TRBV5-1 to TRBJ2-7; weak D call: TRBD1 (6 bases). CDR3 DNA sequence: TGCGCCAGCAGCGAACAGGGATTCAACGAGCAGTACTTC. Its protein product is CASSEQGFNEQYF.